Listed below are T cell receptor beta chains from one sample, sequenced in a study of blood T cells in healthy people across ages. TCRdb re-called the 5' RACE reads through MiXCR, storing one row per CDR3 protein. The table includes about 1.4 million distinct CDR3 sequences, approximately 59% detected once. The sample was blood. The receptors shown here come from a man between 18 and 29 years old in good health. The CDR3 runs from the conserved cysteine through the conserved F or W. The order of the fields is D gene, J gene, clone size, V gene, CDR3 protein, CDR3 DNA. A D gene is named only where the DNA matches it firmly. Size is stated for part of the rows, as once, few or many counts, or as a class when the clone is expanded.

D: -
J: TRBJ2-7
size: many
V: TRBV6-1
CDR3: CASSENSYEQYF
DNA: TGTGCCAGCAGTGAAAACAGTTACGAGCAGTACTTC

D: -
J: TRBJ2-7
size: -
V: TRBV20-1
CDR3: CSTTAGPSYEQYF
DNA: TGCAGTACTACCGCGGGGCCCTCCTACGAGCAGTACTTC

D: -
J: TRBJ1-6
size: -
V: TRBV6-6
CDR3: CASSYGGGDSPLHF
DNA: TGTGCCAGCAGTTATGGGGGAGGAGATTCACCCCTCCACTTT

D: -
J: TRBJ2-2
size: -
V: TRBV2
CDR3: CASSGKGLDTGELFF
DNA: TGTGCCAGCAGTGGGAAAGGGCTTGACACCGGGGAGCTGTTTTTT

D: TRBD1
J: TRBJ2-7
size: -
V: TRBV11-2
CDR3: CASSEAQGLMGEQYF
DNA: TGTGCCAGCAGCGAAGCACAGGGGCTAATGGGGGAGCAGTACTTC

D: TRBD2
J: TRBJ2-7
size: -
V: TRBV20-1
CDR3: CSARREGRYEQYF
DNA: TGCAGTGCTAGGCGGGAGGGAAGATACGAGCAGTACTTC

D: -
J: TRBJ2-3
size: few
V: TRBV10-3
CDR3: CAISKTSTDTQYF
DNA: TGTGCCATCAGCAAAACTAGCACAGATACGCAGTATTTT

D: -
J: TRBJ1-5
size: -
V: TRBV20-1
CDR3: CSARDGTGTLYQPQHF
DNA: TGCAGTGCTAGGGATGGGACGGGTACCCTTTATCAGCCCCAGCATTTT

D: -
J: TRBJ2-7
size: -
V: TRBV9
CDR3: CASSVGLAHTYEQYF
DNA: TGTGCCAGCAGCGTAGGGCTAGCGCACACCTACGAGCAGTACTTC

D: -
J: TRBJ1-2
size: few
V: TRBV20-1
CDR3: CSAILKDGYTF
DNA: TGCAGTGCTATCCTCAAGGATGGCTACACCTTC

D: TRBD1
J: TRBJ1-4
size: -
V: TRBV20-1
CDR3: CSAQNQGQINEKLFF
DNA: TGCAGTGCCCAAAACCAGGGACAGATTAATGAAAAACTGTTTTTT